These T cell receptor beta chains were read from a single sample in a study of shared clonotypes between healthy human individuals. Some clones are missing from TCRdb's copy, which holds only in-frame ones; the method was immunoSEQ multiplex PCR. In the table there are 1,500,000 or so clones, around 98.5% of which are singletons. The sample comprised naive CD4+ T cells sorted from blood. The receptor set was obtained from a man aged 25-45 years in good health. CDR3s include the opening cysteine and the closing phenylalanine or tryptophan. Each record gives: J gene, D gene, V gene, clone size, CDR3 protein, CDR3 DNA. A D gene is named only where the DNA matches it firmly. Clone size is shown for a subset of rows, as once, few, many or a class of expanded clone.

J gene: TRBJ2-5
D gene: .
V gene: TRBV28
clone size: .
CDR3 protein: CASSSSETQYF
CDR3 DNA: .

J gene: TRBJ2-7
D gene: TRBD2
V gene: TRBV18
clone size: .
CDR3 protein: CASSPRLAGTAYEQYF
CDR3 DNA: TGTGCCAGCTCACCTAGACTAGCGGGGACAGCCTACGAGCAGTACTTC

J gene: TRBJ1-1
D gene: .
V gene: TRBV10-3
clone size: .
CDR3 protein: CAISGAMNTEAFF
CDR3 DNA: TGTGCCATCAGCGGGGCGATGAACACTGAAGCTTTCTTT

J gene: TRBJ2-5
D gene: TRBD2
V gene: TRBV18
clone size: .
CDR3 protein: CASSPPSGSETQYF
CDR3 DNA: TGTGCCAGCTCACCCCCTAGCGGCTCGGAGACCCAGTACTTC

J gene: TRBJ1-5
D gene: TRBD1
V gene: TRBV30
clone size: .
CDR3 protein: CAWSAGQGTQPQHF
CDR3 DNA: TGTGCCTGGAGTGCGGGACAGGGTACTCAGCCCCAGCATTTT

J gene: TRBJ1-5
D gene: .
V gene: TRBV29-1
clone size: .
CDR3 protein: CSVRADSNQPQHF
CDR3 DNA: TGCAGCGTACGGGCAGATAGCAATCAGCCCCAGCATTTT

J gene: TRBJ2-1
D gene: .
V gene: TRBV9
clone size: .
CDR3 protein: CASSVEFAGYNEQFF
CDR3 DNA: TGTGCCAGCAGCGTAGAGTTCGCAGGCTACAATGAGCAGTTCTTC

J gene: TRBJ2-7
D gene: TRBD2
V gene: TRBV5-4
clone size: .
CDR3 protein: CASSFFLAGPYEQYF
CDR3 DNA: TGTGCCAGCAGCTTCTTTCTAGCGGGTCCCTACGAGCAGTACTTC

J gene: TRBJ2-1
D gene: TRBD2
V gene: TRBV20-1
clone size: .
CDR3 protein: CSASGTSGTFF
CDR3 DNA: TGCAGTGCTTCCGGGACTAGCGGGACGTTCTTC

J gene: TRBJ1-3
D gene: TRBD1
V gene: TRBV7-9
clone size: .
CDR3 protein: CASRAGTVDSGNTIYF
CDR3 DNA: TGTGCCAGCAGAGCCGGGACAGTCGACTCTGGAAACACCATATATTTT

J gene: TRBJ2-7
D gene: .
V gene: TRBV6-1
clone size: .
CDR3 protein: CASSRTGSYEQYF
CDR3 DNA: TGTGCCAGCAGCAGGACTGGATCCTACGAGCAGTACTTC

J gene: TRBJ2-7
D gene: .
V gene: TRBV18
clone size: .
CDR3 protein: CASSWNSYEQYF
CDR3 DNA: TGTGCCAGCTCATGGAACTCCTACGAGCAGTACTTC

J gene: TRBJ1-5
D gene: .
V gene: TRBV5-1
clone size: .
CDR3 protein: CASSLGSNQPQHF
CDR3 DNA: TGCGCCAGCAGCTTGGGAAGTAATCAGCCCCAGCATTTT

J gene: TRBJ2-3
D gene: TRBD2
V gene: TRBV5-4
clone size: once
CDR3 protein: CASSLGLAGTDTQYF
CDR3 DNA: TGTGCCAGCAGCTTGGGACTAGCGGGAACAGATACGCAGTATTTT

J gene: TRBJ2-7
D gene: .
V gene: TRBV28
clone size: .
CDR3 protein: CASSLISQGSYEQYF
CDR3 DNA: TGTGCCAGCAGTCTGATCTCCCAGGGTTCCTACGAGCAGTACTTC

J gene: TRBJ1-3
D gene: .
V gene: TRBV18
clone size: .
CDR3 protein: CASSPLPPRTGNTIYF
CDR3 DNA: TGTGCCAGCTCACCTCTACCACCTCGCACTGGAAACACCATATATTTT

J gene: TRBJ2-1
D gene: TRBD2
V gene: TRBV11-2
clone size: .
CDR3 protein: CASSPRGLAGVEQFF
CDR3 DNA: TGTGCCAGCAGCCCCCGGGGGCTAGCGGGAGTTGAGCAGTTCTTC

J gene: TRBJ1-2
D gene: TRBD1
V gene: TRBV5-4
clone size: .
CDR3 protein: CASSPGRQGNYGYTF
CDR3 DNA: TGTGCCAGCAGCCCGGGTAGACAGGGGAACTATGGCTACACCTTC

J gene: TRBJ2-7
D gene: .
V gene: TRBV7-2
clone size: .
CDR3 protein: CASSRRAQSYEQYF
CDR3 DNA: TGTGCCAGCAGCCGGAGGGCGCAATCCTACGAGCAGTACTTC

J gene: TRBJ2-1
D gene: .
V gene: TRBV13
clone size: once
CDR3 protein: CASSLARAGRNEQFF
CDR3 DNA: TGTGCCAGCAGCTTAGCGAGGGCCGGCCGCAATGAGCAGTTCTTC

J gene: TRBJ2-1
D gene: .
V gene: TRBV11-2
clone size: .
CDR3 protein: CASSAVWEAYREQFF
CDR3 DNA: TGTGCCAGCAGCGCGGTCTGGGAGGCCTACCGTGAGCAGTTCTTC

J gene: TRBJ1-5
D gene: TRBD1
V gene: TRBV6-1
clone size: .
CDR3 protein: CASSHGTGGDQPQHF
CDR3 DNA: TGTGCCAGCAGCCACGGGACAGGGGGCGATCAGCCCCAGCATTTT

J gene: TRBJ1-1
D gene: .
V gene: TRBV9
clone size: .
CDR3 protein: CASSVAPGHRTDTEAFF
CDR3 DNA: TGTGCCAGCAGCGTAGCTCCGGGACACCGAACGGACACTGAAGCTTTCTTT

J gene: TRBJ2-1
D gene: .
V gene: TRBV28
clone size: .
CDR3 protein: CASSLPRTTRGNEQFF
CDR3 DNA: TGTGCCAGCAGTTTACCCCGGACTACACGGGGCAATGAGCAGTTCTTC

J gene: TRBJ1-2
D gene: .
V gene: TRBV6-6
clone size: .
CDR3 protein: CASSLSRDIINYGYTF
CDR3 DNA: TGTGCCAGCAGTCTGAGCCGGGACATCATTAACTATGGCTACACCTTC

J gene: TRBJ2-1
D gene: TRBD1
V gene: TRBV6-4
clone size: .
CDR3 protein: CASSVDRGHNEQFF
CDR3 DNA: TGTGCCAGCAGTGTCGACAGGGGGCACAATGAGCAGTTCTTC

J gene: TRBJ1-4
D gene: .
V gene: TRBV25-1
clone size: once
CDR3 protein: CASRRTANEKLFF
CDR3 DNA: TGTGCCAGCAGGAGGACAGCTAATGAAAAACTGTTTTTT

J gene: TRBJ2-1
D gene: .
V gene: TRBV27
clone size: .
CDR3 protein: CASSYTGPYNEQFF
CDR3 DNA: TGTGCCAGCAGTTATACAGGCCCCTACAATGAGCAGTTCTTC

J gene: TRBJ2-5
D gene: .
V gene: TRBV15
clone size: .
CDR3 protein: CATSRDLGETQYF
CDR3 DNA: TGTGCCACCAGCAGAGACCTTGGAGAGACCCAGTACTTC

J gene: TRBJ1-4
D gene: .
V gene: TRBV11-2
clone size: .
CDR3 protein: CASSPSTGNEKLFF
CDR3 DNA: TGTGCCAGCAGCCCATCGACGGGGAATGAAAAACTGTTTTTT

J gene: TRBJ2-7
D gene: TRBD1
V gene: TRBV27
clone size: .
CDR3 protein: CASSPGQGPYEQYF
CDR3 DNA: TGTGCCAGCAGTCCTGGACAGGGACCCTACGAGCAGTACTTC

J gene: TRBJ2-7
D gene: .
V gene: TRBV11-2
clone size: .
CDR3 protein: CASSLWTARSYEQYF
CDR3 DNA: TGTGCCAGCAGCCTCTGGACAGCTCGCTCCTACGAGCAGTACTTC

J gene: TRBJ2-2
D gene: TRBD2
V gene: TRBV18
clone size: .
CDR3 protein: CASSPRGGLAEANTGELFF
CDR3 DNA: TGTGCCAGCTCACCACGGGGGGGACTAGCGGAAGCGAACACCGGGGAGCTGTTTTTT

J gene: TRBJ2-1
D gene: TRBD2
V gene: TRBV7-3
clone size: .
CDR3 protein: CASSLSLAAINEQFF
CDR3 DNA: TGTGCCAGCAGCCTAAGTCTAGCGGCAATCAATGAGCAGTTCTTC

J gene: TRBJ1-1
D gene: .
V gene: TRBV10-2
clone size: .
CDR3 protein: CASGTLNTEAFF
CDR3 DNA: TGCGCCAGCGGGACATTGAACACTGAAGCTTTCTTT

J gene: TRBJ2-1
D gene: .
V gene: TRBV2
clone size: .
CDR3 protein: CASSEGDRGIYEQFF
CDR3 DNA: TGTGCCAGCAGTGAGGGAGACCGTGGGATATATGAGCAGTTCTTC

J gene: TRBJ1-1
D gene: .
V gene: TRBV6-5
clone size: .
CDR3 protein: CASTGNTEAFF
CDR3 DNA: TGTGCCAGCACAGGGAACACTGAAGCTTTCTTT

J gene: TRBJ1-2
D gene: .
V gene: TRBV29-1
clone size: .
CDR3 protein: CSARVVDGGYTF
CDR3 DNA: TGCAGCGCCCGGGTGGTGGACGGTGGCTACACCTTC

J gene: TRBJ1-1
D gene: .
V gene: TRBV7-2
clone size: .
CDR3 protein: CASAGQSYTEAFF
CDR3 DNA: TGTGCCAGCGCCGGACAGTCCTACACTGAAGCTTTCTTT

J gene: TRBJ1-2
D gene: .
V gene: TRBV28
clone size: .
CDR3 protein: CASTDGGIRNYGYTF
CDR3 DNA: TGTGCCAGCACCGACGGCGGCATCCGTAACTATGGCTACACCTTC

J gene: TRBJ2-7
D gene: .
V gene: TRBV9
clone size: once
CDR3 protein: CASSVDPSRSEQYF
CDR3 DNA: TGTGCCAGCAGCGTGGACCCTAGCCGGAGCGAGCAGTACTTC

J gene: TRBJ1-1
D gene: .
V gene: TRBV6-1
clone size: .
CDR3 protein: CASSRTVNTEAFF
CDR3 DNA: TGTGCCAGCAGTCGGACAGTGAACACTGAAGCTTTCTTT

J gene: TRBJ1-4
D gene: TRBD1
V gene: TRBV7-4
clone size: .
CDR3 protein: CASSLVEGQGSEKLFF
CDR3 DNA: TGTGCCAGCAGCTTAGTCGAGGGACAGGGAAGTGAAAAACTGTTTTTT

J gene: TRBJ1-2
D gene: .
V gene: TRBV30
clone size: .
CDR3 protein: CAWNRGRNYGYTF
CDR3 DNA: TGTGCCTGGAACCGGGGCCGAAACTATGGCTACACCTTC

J gene: TRBJ2-7
D gene: TRBD2
V gene: TRBV11-2
clone size: once
CDR3 protein: CASSFTPIAGGRYEQYF
CDR3 DNA: TGTGCCAGCAGCTTTACGCCTATAGCGGGAGGCAGATACGAGCAGTACTTC

J gene: TRBJ2-3
D gene: TRBD1
V gene: TRBV5-1
clone size: once
CDR3 protein: CASSLMTGVRDTQYF
CDR3 DNA: TGCGCCAGCAGCTTGATGACAGGGGTTCGAGATACGCAGTATTTT

J gene: TRBJ1-3
D gene: .
V gene: TRBV6-1
clone size: .
CDR3 protein: CASSVRTVSGNTIYF
CDR3 DNA: TGTGCCAGCAGTGTGAGAACCGTCTCTGGAAACACCATATATTTT

J gene: TRBJ2-1
D gene: TRBD2
V gene: TRBV18
clone size: .
CDR3 protein: CASSPPPAGGWNEQFF
CDR3 DNA: TGTGCCAGCTCACCACCGCCAGCGGGAGGATGGAATGAGCAGTTCTTC

J gene: TRBJ2-1
D gene: TRBD2
V gene: TRBV5-4
clone size: .
CDR3 protein: CASSVASGTYNEQFF
CDR3 DNA: TGTGCCAGCAGTGTAGCTAGCGGGACCTACAATGAGCAGTTCTTC

J gene: TRBJ2-7
D gene: TRBD1
V gene: TRBV12-5
clone size: .
CDR3 protein: CASGSGTGYEQYF
CDR3 DNA: TGTGCTAGTGGTTCCGGGACAGGGTACGAGCAGTACTTC

J gene: TRBJ2-2
D gene: TRBD1
V gene: TRBV7-9
clone size: .
CDR3 protein: CASSLGDRDTGELFF
CDR3 DNA: TGTGCCAGCAGCTTAGGGGACAGGGACACCGGGGAGCTGTTTTTT

J gene: TRBJ2-5
D gene: .
V gene: TRBV7-9
clone size: .
CDR3 protein: CASSLDTQETQYF
CDR3 DNA: TGTGCCAGCAGCTTAGACACTCAAGAGACCCAGTACTTC

J gene: TRBJ1-4
D gene: .
V gene: TRBV18
clone size: .
CDR3 protein: CASSQTGQAEKLFF
CDR3 DNA: TGTGCCAGCTCCCAAACAGGACAAGCTGAAAAACTGTTTTTT

J gene: TRBJ1-2
D gene: .
V gene: TRBV6-5
clone size: once
CDR3 protein: CASGSSIGYTF
CDR3 DNA: TGTGCCAGCGGCTCCTCGATCGGCTACACCTTC